The 32 T cell receptor beta chains given below trace back to one sample, sequenced in a study of blood T cell repertoires in COVID-19. Clones were sequenced by immunoSEQ multiplex PCR, and TCRdb holds only the in-frame ones, with some missing. Among 350,000 to 450,000 clones, about 88% were seen once, and the ten largest hold about 7%. Material for sequencing was peripheral blood. These receptors all stem from a woman between 55 and 75 years old with COVID-19, enrolled during active disease.

The rearrangement joins TRBV12-3 or TRBV12-4 to TRBJ1-1; 10 bases line up with TRBD1. There are 12 residues in the CDR3. Germline trimming cut 11 bases from V and 3 bases from J; bases unmatched to any gene: 3. The CDR3 DNA follows: TGTGCCGACAGGGGGCTGTACACTGAAGCTTTCTTT. This codes for CADRGLYTEAFF.

The rearrangement uses TRBV2 and TRBJ2-3; D ambiguous. V shed 6 bases and J shed 2 bases, with 12 bases lying between them. The CDR3 loop spans 14 amino acids. Germline CDR1 SNHLY, CDR2 FYNNEI. The CDR3 sequence: CASRFLGSTDTQYF. CDR3 in DNA: TGTGCCAGCAGATTCCTAGGCTCCACAGATACGCAGTATTTT. Full variable domain (remainder filled in from reference TRBV2 and TRBJ2-3): EPEVTQTPSHQVTQMGQEVILRCVPISNHLYFYWYRQILGQKVEFLVSFYNNEISEKSEIFDDQFSVERPDGSNFTLKIRSTKLEDSAMYFCASRFLGSTDTQYFGPGTRLTVL.

This clone occurred a few times. The chain recombines TRBV19 with TRBJ1-3; 7 bases line up with TRBD1. CDR1 and CDR2 from the germline V gene are LNHDA and SQIVND (reference sequence). Trimming removed 10 bases from V and 2 bases from J; junction bases left unmatched: 11. This CDR3 comprises 15 residues. CDR3 in amino acids: CATTGDRLTGNTIYF. Here the CDR3 DNA reads TGTGCCACCACAGGGGACAGACTCACTGGAAACACCATATATTTT.

The chain combines TRBV30 with TRBJ2-2, with 9 positions matching TRBD1. The CDR3 length is 16 residues. Germline lookup yields CDR1 GTSNPN and CDR2 SVGIG (reference sequence). With 5 bases clipped from V and 7 bases from J, the junction kept 14 bases outside the gene matches. This CDR3 is CAWLRVRTGEDGELFF. The CDR3, as DNA: TGTGCCTGGTTAAGGGTTAGGACAGGGGAGGACGGGGAGCTGTTTTTT. The entire variable domain, with the rest obtained from reference TRBV30 and TRBJ2-2, is as follows: SQTIHQWPATLVQPVGSPLSLECTVEGTSNPNLYWYRQAAGRGLQLLFYSVGIGQISSEVPQNLSASRPQDRQFILSSKKLLLSDSGFYLCAWLRVRTGEDGELFFGEGSRLTVL.

The gene calls are TRBV3-1 (or the pseudogene TRBV3-2) and TRBJ2-2; 13 bases agree with TRBD2. The CDR3 is 18 amino acids. Unmatched junction bases numbered 5, after V lost 4 bases and J lost 0 bases. CDR1 LGHDT and CDR2 YNNKEL come from the germline V gene (reference sequence). CDR3 nucleotides: TGTGCCAGCAGCCTGCGACTAGCGGGGGGCCCGAACACCGGGGAGCTGTTTTTT. Encoded protein: CASSLRLAGGPNTGELFF.

V and J are TRBV6-1 and TRBJ2-7; D gene ambiguous. The CDR3 runs 11 residues. V lost 3 bases and J 7 bases, leaving 7 bases between the germline ends. Germline loops: CDR1 MNHNS, CDR2 SASEGT. The DNA for the CDR3 is TGTGCCAGCAGTGAGTTCGGGGAGCAGTACTTC. This codes for CASSEFGEQYF.

The table lists this clone with a few counts. This chain uses TRBV19 with TRBJ1-1, with 10 bases lining up with TRBD1. The V gene's germline CDR1 is LNHDA and CDR2 SQIVND (reference sequence). This CDR3 region has 15 residues. J lost 5 bases, V lost 3 bases, and 6 bases had no gene match. The CDR3 coding sequence is TGTGCCAGTAGTATTTGGACAGGGGGATTGACTGAAGCTTTCTTT. The encoded protein is CASSIWTGGLTEAFF. Using reference TRBV19 and TRBJ1-1 for the parts outside the CDR3, the full variable domain is DGGITQSPKYLFRKEGQNVTLSCEQNLNHDAMYWYRQDPGQGLRLIYYSQIVNDFQKGDIAEGYSVSREKKESFPLTVTSAQKNPTAFYLCASSIWTGGLTEAFFGQGTRLTVV.

The CDR3 DNA is TGTGCCAGCAGCTACACTAGCGGGGGTTTCACAGATACGCAGTATTTT. Protein: CASSYTSGGFTDTQYF. J is TRBJ2-3 and V is TRBV7-9; 11 nucleotides align to TRBD2. Germline loops: CDR1 SEHNR, CDR2 FQNEAQ (reference sequence). The V segment lost 4 bases and the J segment 2 bases; nucleotides outside the gene matches: 5. This CDR3 is 16 amino acids long. Variable domain in full (rest from reference TRBV7-9 and TRBJ2-3): DTGVSQNPRHKITKRGQNVTFRCDPISEHNRLYWYRQTLGQGPEFLTYFQNEAQLEKSRLLSDRFSAERPKGSFSTLEIQRTEQGDSAMYLCASSYTSGGFTDTQYFGPGTRLTVL.

The chain couples TRBV3-1 (or the pseudogene TRBV3-2) to TRBJ1-5, with D possibly being TRBD1 (5 bases). The CDR3 sequence is 17 residues long. Looked up from germline, CDR1 is LGHDT and CDR2 is YNNKEL (reference sequence). Trimming removed 2 bases at V and 7 bases at J, with 21 bases between. CDR3 nucleotide sequence: TGTGCCAGCAGCCAAACTCTAGGGGTACTGGACCCACAGCCCCAGCATTTT. It encodes CASSQTLGVLDPQPQHF.

The chain employs TRBV19 and TRBJ1-4, with TRBD1 matching 9 bases. Germline V gene sequence: CDR1 LNHDA, CDR2 SQIVND (reference sequence). J lost 8 bases, V lost 6 bases, and 4 bases had no gene match. CDR3 length: 13 residues. Here the CDR3 reads CASRDRGLEKLFF. The CDR3 DNA reads TGTGCCAGTAGGGACAGGGGATTGGAAAAACTGTTTTTT.

The chain has TRBV10-2 and TRBJ2-5; the match to TRBD1 covers 7 bases. V lost 2 bases and J lost 5; bases outside the gene matches: 8. This CDR3 is 15 amino acids long. The V gene's germline CDR1 is WSHSY and CDR2 SAAADI. The CDR3 loop reads CASSERGPLRETQYF. CDR3 in DNA: TGCGCCAGCAGTGAGAGGGGGCCCCTCCGGGAGACCCAGTACTTC.

J is TRBJ2-7 and V is TRBV6-5; a possible D gene is TRBD2 (6 bases). With 5 bases removed from V and 6 bases from J, the gap between germline ends came to 20 bases. Germline loops: CDR1 MNHEY, CDR2 SVGAGI. The CDR3 spans 15 residues. As DNA, the CDR3 is TGTGCCAGCAGTACCCGAGGAGGGGTCGAGGGCGAGCAGTACTTC. Its translation: CASSTRGGVEGEQYF.

The V gene is TRBV9, the J gene TRBJ2-1; TRBD2 matches at 9 bases. CDR3 length equals 15 residues. V gave up 3 bases and J gave up 5 bases; unmatched junction bases: 6. Germline-derived CDR1 and CDR2 are SGDLS and YYNGEE. The CDR3 nucleotides are TGTGCCAGCAGCGACCTTAGCGGGGGCAACAATGAGCAGTTCTTC. Encoded protein: CASSDLSGGNNEQFF.

V and J are TRBV6-2 or TRBV6-3 and TRBJ1-6; D is unclear. Between the trimmed V and J ends, which lost 0 bases and 7 bases, there was a span of 10 bases. CDR1 and CDR2 (germline): MNHEY, SVGEGT. The CDR3 has 15 amino acids. This chain's CDR3 is CASSYSNSENSPLHF. The CDR3 DNA sequence: TGTGCCAGCAGTTACTCGAATTCGGAGAATTCACCCCTCCACTTT.

CDR3: CASSPLLGGGTEAFF. The CDR3 region has the DNA TGTGCCAGCAGTCCCCTCCTAGGGGGAGGGACTGAAGCTTTCTTT. V gene TRBV2 combines with J gene TRBJ1-1; D possibly corresponds to TRBD1 (6 bases). Germline CDR1 reads SNHLY; CDR2 reads FYNNEI. This CDR3 spans 15 amino acids. V was clipped by 5 bases and J by 5 bases, with 18 bases between them.

The chain has TRBV18 and TRBJ1-1; TRBD1 is a possible D gene (5 bases). Germline CDR1 reads KGHSH; CDR2 reads LQKENI. The CDR3 extends over 16 amino acids. The V end was cut by 3 bases, the J end by 1 base, with 15 bases between. The CDR3 bases are TGTGCCAGCTCACCGCTACTGCAGGGTTGGAACACTGAAGCTTTCTTT. It yields the protein CASSPLLQGWNTEAFF.

The CDR3 is CASSLTRHRAFF. The CDR3, as DNA: TGTGCCAGCAGCCTAACCCGGCACAGGGCTTTCTTT. The chain carries TRBV12-3 or TRBV12-4 and TRBJ1-1; D is possibly TRBD1 (5 bases). The CDR3 has 12 residues. The V and J ends lost 6 bases and 11 bases respectively, with 16 bases between them.

This clone was seen only once. This chain joins TRBV15 and TRBJ2-1; TRBD2 aligns across 10 bases. The CDR3 consists of 15 residues. The V gene end was trimmed by 4 bases and the J gene end by 7 bases; junction bases not matched to a gene: 7. Germline values: CDR1 LNHNV, CDR2 YYDKDF (reference sequence). The CDR3 nucleotides are TGTGCCACCAGCACAGCGGGGGGGACAGTAAATGAGCAGTTCTTC. This sequence encodes CATSTAGGTVNEQFF.

The chain employs TRBV7-3 and TRBJ2-1; 9 nucleotides line up with TRBD1. Germline CDR1 and CDR2: SGHTA and FQGTGA. The CDR3 sequence is 18 residues long. The V segment lost 4 bases and the J segment 5 bases; nucleotides outside the gene matches: 15. The CDR3 is CASSSSDSGTGFNNEQFF. For the CDR3, the DNA is TGTGCCAGCAGCTCCTCCGACTCCGGGACAGGGTTCAACAATGAGCAGTTCTTC.

V gene TRBV4-2 combines with J gene TRBJ2-1; TRBD2 might be the D (6 bases). Germline-derived CDR1 and CDR2 are LGHNA and YNFKEQ. The CDR3 length is 15 residues. V was clipped by 0 bases and J by 7 bases, with 13 bases between them. This chain's CDR3 is CASSQEGTSMNEQFF. CDR3 coding DNA: TGTGCCAGCAGCCAAGAGGGCACTAGCATGAATGAGCAGTTCTTC.

The chain recombines TRBV19 with TRBJ2-1; possible D gene TRBD2, 7 bases. The germline V gene encodes CDR1 LNHDA and CDR2 SQIVND (reference sequence). V was shortened by 1 base and J by 8 bases, with 15 bases between the two germline ends. This CDR3 spans 15 amino acids. CDR3 in DNA: TGTGCCAGTAGTATAGCCGGGGGGCCGTTCGATGAGCAGTTCTTC. Residues: CASSIAGGPFDEQFF. The full variable domain, rest sourced from reference TRBV19 and TRBJ2-1, is DGGITQSPKYLFRKEGQNVTLSCEQNLNHDAMYWYRQDPGQGLRLIYYSQIVNDFQKGDIAEGYSVSREKKESFPLTVTSAQKNPTAFYLCASSIAGGPFDEQFFGPGTRLTVL.

The V call is TRBV4-1, the J call TRBJ1-2; 7 bases map to TRBD1. J lost 3 bases, V lost 1 base, and 2 bases had no gene match. The CDR3 is 14 residues long. Per germline, CDR1 MGHRA and CDR2 YSYEKL. The CDR3: CASSQGTGDYGYTF. The CDR3 nucleotides read TGCGCCAGCAGCCAAGGGACAGGAGACTATGGCTACACCTTC.

J is TRBJ2-6 and V is TRBV19; D not resolved. Germline V gives CDR1 LNHDA, CDR2 SQIVND (reference sequence). This CDR3 is 14 amino acids long. V lost 6 bases and J lost 0, with 6 bases in between. The CDR3: CASSPVSGANVLTF. The DNA of the CDR3 is TGTGCCAGTAGCCCGGTCTCTGGGGCCAACGTCCTGACTTTC.

The chain couples TRBV6-5 to TRBJ2-3, with TRBD1 matching over 8 bases. CDR1 MNHEY and CDR2 SVGAGI come from the germline V gene. There are 15 residues in the CDR3. With 6 bases clipped from V and 1 base from J, the junction kept 6 bases outside the gene matches. For the CDR3, the DNA is TGTGCCAGCAGCTCCGGGACAGGAGGCACAGATACGCAGTATTTT. The encoded protein is CASSSGTGGTDTQYF.

This clone was counted a few times. The chain has TRBV6-5 and TRBJ1-3, with TRBD1 matching over 8 bases. Germline trimming cut 6 bases from V and 4 bases from J; bases unmatched to any gene: 5. The CDR3 runs 14 residues. The germline V gene has CDR1 MNHEY and CDR2 SVGAGI. DNA for the CDR3: TGTGCCAGCAGCGTCCAGGGGGCCGGAAACACCATATATTTT. Residues: CASSVQGAGNTIYF.

This rearrangement joins TRBV6-1 to TRBJ1-6, with D possibly TRBD1 on 5 matching bases. The V end lost 2 bases, the J end lost 10 bases, and 12 bases lay between the germline ends. The CDR3 sequence is 14 residues long. Germline-derived CDR1 and CDR2 are MNHNS and SASEGT. As DNA, the CDR3 is TGTGCCAGCAGTGAAACGTCCCAGGGCTCACCCCTCCACTTT. Its translation is CASSETSQGSPLHF.

This clone has just one count. The J gene is TRBJ1-5, the V gene TRBV6-5, with unresolved D. The V gene's germline CDR1 is MNHEY and CDR2 SVGAGI. The CDR3 contains 12 residues. The V and J ends lost 4 bases and 5 bases respectively, with 6 bases between them. In DNA form, the CDR3 reads TGTGCCAGCAGTTCCCGGGATCAGCCCCAGCATTTT. This encodes CASSSRDQPQHF.

This rearrangement joins TRBV7-9 to TRBJ1-2; 10 nucleotides match TRBD1. With 2 bases clipped from V and 2 bases from J, the junction kept 5 bases outside the gene matches. Germline V lookup: CDR1 SEHNR, CDR2 FQNEAQ (reference sequence). The CDR3 is 16 residues long. The CDR3 nucleotides read TGTGCCAGCAGCTTACCGATGACAGGGGGCAACTATGGCTACACCTTC. This encodes CASSLPMTGGNYGYTF.

The V gene is TRBV5-1, the J gene TRBJ1-3; 7 bases fit TRBD1. Germline loops: CDR1 SGHRS, CDR2 YFSETQ. Trimming at V came to 4 bases and at J to 0 bases, leaving 10 bases not matched to a gene. This CDR3 is 17 amino acids long. In nucleotides, the CDR3 is TGCGCCAGCAGCAAAGGACAGGCTGACCTCTCTGGAAACACCATATATTTT. Translation gives CASSKGQADLSGNTIYF.

V gene TRBV6-1 combines with J gene TRBJ1-4; TRBD1 agrees at 7 bases. Germline CDR1 is MNHNS and CDR2 is SASEGT. This CDR3 spans 16 amino acids. Losses at the gene ends were 4 bases for V and 0 bases for J; bases not matched to a gene: 5. The chain's CDR3 is CASSAFRGATNEKLFF. CDR3 DNA: TGTGCCAGCAGTGCGTTCAGGGGGGCAACTAATGAAAAACTGTTTTTT.

CDR3 amino acids: CASSIQQGAQGYTF. The DNA of the CDR3 is TGTGCCAGCAGCATTCAACAGGGGGCGCAAGGCTACACCTTC. The chain joins TRBV7-3 to TRBJ1-2; 9 bases fit TRBD1. The CDR3 has 14 amino acids. In germline, CDR1 is SGHTA, CDR2 FQGTGA. V lost 5 bases, J lost 8 bases, and 9 bases stayed unmatched.

This rearrangement joins TRBV19 to TRBJ2-5; 7 bases are shared with TRBD2. The CDR3 extends over 15 amino acids. CDR1 is LNHDA, CDR2 SQIVND, per germline (reference sequence). V lost 6 bases and J lost 3; bases outside the gene matches: 10. The CDR3 DNA sequence: TGTGCCAGTAGCACTACCTCTCGGGGGGAAGAGACCCAGTACTTC. It is translated as CASSTTSRGEETQYF.